These 11 T cell receptor beta chains were all obtained from the same sample, sequenced in a study of cytomegalovirus exposure and HLA in healthy donors. The PCR used 60 Vbeta and 13 Jbeta primers. Using immunoSEQ multiplex PCR, the repertoire was profiled, and TCRdb retains in-frame clones only, with some absent. Of about 140,000 clones listed, approximately 88% were seen once; the top ten hold 0.5% to 0.65%. Sequencing input: PBMCs. These TCRs come from a woman between 40 and 55 years old in good health and CMV-seronegative.

The V and J genes are TRBV7-2 and TRBJ1-6; 11 bases map to TRBD1. Germline CDR1 SGHTA, CDR2 FQGNSA. Trimming cost V 5 bases and J 1 base; bases outside gene matches: 7. This CDR3 is 18 amino acids long. The CDR3 region has the DNA TGTGCCAGCAGCCCGCGGACAGGGGGCGGATCCTATAATTCACCCCTCCACTTT. It encodes CASSPRTGGGSYNSPLHF.

In this sample, this clone turned up a few times. The genes are TRBV7-9 and TRBJ2-1; 7 positions match TRBD2. Germline assignment: CDR1 SEHNR and CDR2 FQNEAQ (reference sequence). Unmatched junction bases numbered 4, after V lost 4 bases and J lost 4 bases. This CDR3 comprises 14 residues. The CDR3 is CASSSQRGYNEQFF. The CDR3 DNA sequence: TGTGCCAGCAGCTCCCAGCGGGGATACAATGAGCAGTTCTTC. Complete variable domain (other parts from reference TRBV7-9 and TRBJ2-1): DTGVSQNPRHKITKRGQNVTFRCDPISEHNRLYWYRQTLGQGPEFLTYFQNEAQLEKSRLLSDRFSAERPKGSFSTLEIQRTEQGDSAMYLCASSSQRGYNEQFFGPGTRLTVL.

The chain joins TRBV2 to TRBJ1-4, with no clear D. With 0 bases removed from V and 11 bases from J, the gap between germline ends came to 10 bases. Germline assignment: CDR1 SNHLY and CDR2 FYNNEI. The CDR3 runs to 13 residues. CDR3 loop: CASSEAPTEKLFF. The CDR3 DNA reads TGTGCCAGCAGTGAAGCGCCTACCGAGAAACTGTTTTTT.

A single count supports this clone. The chain is built from TRBV5-6 and TRBJ2-1, with D perhaps TRBD1 (5 bases). Germline V gene lookup returns CDR1 SGHDT and CDR2 YYEEEE. The ends were cut back, 0 bases at V and 10 bases at J, with 11 bases in the middle. The CDR3 is made up of 13 amino acids. The CDR3 DNA sequence: TGTGCCAGCAGCTTGGTAGGGGCGGCGGAGCAGTTCTTC. Translation: CASSLVGAAEQFF.

This sequence joins TRBV5-6 and TRBJ1-5, with D possibly matching TRBD1 (5 bases). V lost 4 bases and J lost 0, with 11 bases in between. The CDR3 is 15 residues long. Germline V gene lookup returns CDR1 SGHDT and CDR2 YYEEEE. The CDR3 sequence is CASSRGGVSNQPQHF. The CDR3 DNA follows: TGTGCCAGCAGCCGGGGCGGGGTTAGCAATCAGCCCCAGCATTTT.

The rearrangement links TRBV6-1 to TRBJ2-7, with 9 bases fitting TRBD1. The CDR3 is 12 amino acids. Germline lookup yields CDR1 MNHNS and CDR2 SASEGT. Trimming removed 5 bases from V and 13 bases from J; junction bases left unmatched: 9. CDR3 DNA: TGTGCCAGCAGTCAGTATCGGGACAGGGTTTACTTC. Protein sequence: CASSQYRDRVYF.

The chain is built from TRBV5-4 and TRBJ1-3; D might be TRBD1 (6 bases). V was shortened by 4 bases and J by 3 bases, with 20 bases between the two germline ends. This CDR3 is 17 amino acids long. Looked up from germline, CDR1 is SGHNT and CDR2 is YYREEE (reference sequence). CDR3 nucleotide sequence: TGTGCCAGCAGCCCGTTTTCAGGGGCAGGAGGTGGAAACACCATATATTTT. Translation: CASSPFSGAGGGNTIYF.

The chain links TRBV9 to TRBJ1-3; the D gene is possibly TRBD1 (5 bases). Germline CDR1 and CDR2: SGDLS and YYNGEE. This CDR3 is built from 15 residues. V gave up 4 bases and J gave up 1 base, with 12 bases separating them. CDR3 region: CASSPVGASGNTIYF. For the CDR3, the DNA is TGTGCCAGCAGCCCCGTAGGGGCTTCTGGAAACACCATATATTTT.

This chain connects TRBV6-5 to TRBJ1-5, with no clear D. The CDR3 contains 15 residues. The V and J ends lost 4 bases and 0 bases respectively, with 10 bases between them. The germline gives CDR1 MNHEY, CDR2 SVGAGI. In nucleotides, the CDR3 is TGTGCCAGCAGTTCCTCGGCGGTTAGCAATCAGCCCCAGCATTTT. Translated, it gives CASSSSAVSNQPQHF.

V and J are TRBV4-1 and TRBJ2-3; 13 nucleotides match TRBD2. CDR1 and CDR2 from the germline V gene are MGHRA and YSYEKL. This CDR3 spans 17 amino acids. V shed 0 bases and J 9 bases; nucleotides not matched to a gene: 9. DNA for the CDR3: TGCGCCAGCAGCCAAGATACGGGGACTAGCGGGACCGGCACGCAGTATTTT. It specifies CASSQDTGTSGTGTQYF.

This clone was recorded once. The V gene is TRBV6-5, the J gene TRBJ1-3; 7 bases align to TRBD1. This CDR3 has 14 residues. CDR1 MNHEY and CDR2 SVGAGI come from the germline V gene. V lost 6 bases to trimming and J lost 2 bases; unmatched junction nucleotides: 4. CDR3 bases: TGTGCCAGCAGCTTAGACAGGGCTGGAAACACCATATATTTT. As protein: CASSLDRAGNTIYF.